This is a list of T cell receptor beta chains from one sample in a study of molecular identifiers for immune sequencing clone quantification. TCRdb processed the PCR reads anew with MiXCR; each CDR3 protein has one entry. This table has 53,000 or so distinct CDR3 sequences, around 33% appearing once. Input material: naive CD8+ T cells from blood, with Jurkat cell RNA spiked in. Source of these receptors: a human donor in good health. Some libraries in this study had Jurkat cell RNA spiked in. Each CDR3 is given with its conserved first and last residue. D genes are given only for firm matches. Rows give clone size only sometimes, using once, few, many, or a class for an expanded clone.

.	TRBV28	.	TRBJ1-5	CASSLMAGQPQHF	TGTGCCAGCAGCCTCATGGCCGGTCAGCCCCAGCATTTT
.	TRBV20-1	TRBD2	TRBJ2-1	CSAGPPDSTGLVKFF	TGCAGTGCTGGACCTCCCGACAGCACGGGACTAGTAAAGTTCTTC
.	TRBV28	.	TRBJ2-7	CASSQVPSHEQYF	TGTGCCAGCAGCCAAGTGCCCTCCCACGAGCAGTACTTC
many	TRBV29-1	.	TRBJ2-2	CSGARANTGELFF	TGCAGCGGTGCCAGGGCGAACACCGGGGAGCTGTTTTTT
.	TRBV6-2/TRBV6-3	TRBD2	TRBJ2-4	CASKSILAGSYIQYF	TGTGCCAGCAAATCTATACTAGCGGGATCATACATTCAGTACTTC
.	TRBV20-1	.	TRBJ1-1	CSAWADLEQDALNTEAFF	TGCAGTGCTTGGGCCGATCTCGAGCAGGACGCCTTGAACACTGAAGCTTTCTTT
many	TRBV19	.	TRBJ1-5	CASSIRTRQPQHF	TGTGCCAGTAGTATCCGGACCCGTCAGCCCCAGCATTTT
many	TRBV5-8	.	TRBJ2-7	CASRGQLTYEQYF	TGTGCCAGCCGGGGGCAGCTGACCTACGAGCAGTACTTC
many	TRBV12-3/TRBV12-4	.	TRBJ2-3	CASSLGSRTDTQYF	TGTGCCAGCAGTTTAGGTAGCCGCACAGATACGCAGTATTTT
.	TRBV4-1	.	TRBJ2-7	CASSQVHPSYEQYF	TGCGCCAGCAGCCAAGTCCACCCCTCTTACGAGCAGTACTTC
.	TRBV29-1	TRBD2	TRBJ2-7	CSAVLAGGEYEQYF	TGCAGCGCTGTACTAGCGGGAGGTGAATACGAGCAGTACTTC
medium-sized	TRBV14	.	TRBJ2-5	CASSQWSGETQYF	TGTGCCAGCAGCCAGTGGTCTGGAGAGACCCAGTACTTC
.	TRBV27	.	TRBJ2-1	CASGYNEQFF	TGTGCCAGCGGATACAATGAGCAGTTCTTC
.	TRBV6-5	.	TRBJ1-6	CASSYSGGTNSPLHF	TGTGCCAGCAGTTACTCCGGGGGTACAAATTCACCCCTCCACTTT
.	TRBV7-9	TRBD2	TRBJ2-3	CASSAIAGDGTDTQYF	TGTGCCAGCAGCGCGATAGCGGGAGATGGTACAGATACGCAGTATTTT
many	TRBV6-5	.	TRBJ2-3	CASSYGDGTQYF	TGTGCCAGCAGTTACGGGGATGGTACGCAGTATTTT
.	TRBV10-3	.	TRBJ2-1	CAISESGEQFF	TGTGCCATCAGTGAGTCGGGGGAGCAGTTCTTC
many	TRBV7-9	.	TRBJ2-3	CASSLGADTQYF	TGTGCCAGCAGCTTGGGCGCGGATACGCAGTATTTT
.	TRBV4-3	.	TRBJ2-7	CASSPMGRGYEQYF	TGCGCCAGCAGCCCGATGGGACGAGGGTACGAGCAGTACTTC
few	TRBV12-3/TRBV12-4	TRBD2	TRBJ2-7	CASIDGTSGSYEQYF	TGTGCCAGCATCGACGGGACTAGCGGGAGTTACGAGCAGTACTTC
many	TRBV28	.	TRBJ1-6	CASSPMIHLGSPLHF	TGTGCCAGCAGTCCCATGATACACCTCGGCTCACCCCTCCACTTT
.	TRBV3-1	.	TRBJ2-5	CASSQVLLKETQYF	TGTGCCAGCAGCCAAGTCTTATTGAAAGAGACCCAGTACTTC
few	TRBV20-1	.	TRBJ2-3	CSARLPQFGLTDTQYF	TGCAGTGCTAGACTGCCGCAGTTTGGGTTGACAGATACGCAGTATTTT
.	TRBV9	.	TRBJ1-5	CASSVGSGNQPQHF	TGTGCCAGCAGCGTAGGGAGTGGCAATCAGCCCCAGCATTTT
few	TRBV6-2/TRBV6-3	.	TRBJ2-3	CASRPPGRRSRDTQYF	TGTGCCAGCAGACCTCCGGGACGCCGGTCGCGAGATACGCAGTATTTT
.	TRBV4-1	.	TRBJ2-1	CASSPYSSSNNEQFF	TGCGCCAGCAGCCCGTATAGCAGCTCCAACAATGAGCAGTTCTTC
many	TRBV29-1	TRBD1	TRBJ2-3	CSVLDRVYVDTQYF	TGCAGCGTTCTGGACAGGGTATATGTAGATACGCAGTATTTT
.	TRBV6-5	.	TRBJ2-7	CASTPLRGYEQYF	TGTGCCAGCACCCCACTTAGGGGGTATGAGCAGTACTTC
many	TRBV7-9	.	TRBJ1-1	CASNGGGSPEAFF	TGTGCCAGCAACGGTGGGGGAAGTCCTGAAGCTTTCTTT
many	TRBV7-4	.	TRBJ1-1	CASSSLDSMNTEAFF	TGTGCCAGCAGCTCGTTGGACAGCATGAACACTGAAGCTTTCTTT
.	TRBV4-1	.	TRBJ1-5	CASSPHEVNQPQHF	TGCGCCAGCAGCCCCCATGAGGTTAATCAGCCCCAGCATTTT
many	TRBV5-6	TRBD1	TRBJ2-5	CASSLGTGTAQETQYF	TGTGCCAGCAGCTTGGGAACCGGGACAGCCCAAGAGACCCAGTACTTC
few	TRBV12-3/TRBV12-4	.	TRBJ2-5	CASSRRVQETQYF	TGTGCCAGCAGTCGCAGGGTCCAAGAGACCCAGTACTTC
many	TRBV29-1	.	TRBJ1-2	CSVDRGLYGYTF	TGCAGCGTTGACAGGGGTTTATATGGCTACACCTTC
.	TRBV5-4	.	TRBJ2-7	CASSPRPGFYEQYF	TGTGCCAGCAGCCCAAGGCCAGGGTTCTACGAGCAGTACTTC
few	TRBV28	.	TRBJ2-2	CASSLRGAGELFF	TGTGCCAGCAGTTTAAGGGGCGCCGGGGAGCTGTTTTTT
once	TRBV5-6	.	TRBJ2-1	CASSLGLVRGYNEQFF	TGTGCCAGCAGCTTGGGACTAGTAAGAGGCTACAATGAGCAGTTCTTC
many	TRBV5-1	.	TRBJ2-7	CASSASYEQYF	TGCGCCAGCAGCGCCTCCTACGAGCAGTACTTC
many	TRBV5-6	TRBD1	TRBJ2-7	CASSPGQPSYEQYF	TGTGCCAGCAGCCCGGGACAGCCTTCCTACGAGCAGTACTTC
medium-sized	TRBV4-1	.	TRBJ1-5	CASSQSAMGQPQHF	TGCGCCAGCAGCCAAAGCGCTATGGGTCAGCCCCAGCATTTT
once	TRBV5-4	.	TRBJ2-2	CASTGENTGELFF	TGTGCCAGCACCGGGGAGAACACCGGGGAGCTGTTTTTT
many	TRBV6-2/TRBV6-3	.	TRBJ1-5	CASSFGHSNQPQHF	TGTGCCAGCAGCTTCGGGCATAGCAATCAGCCCCAGCATTTT
.	TRBV28	.	TRBJ1-1	CASSSPNGHRNTEAFF	TGTGCCAGCAGTAGTCCGAATGGACACCGGAACACTGAAGCTTTCTTT
.	TRBV20-1	TRBD2	TRBJ2-7	CSARWGAGGLYEQYF	TGCAGTGCGCGCTGGGGAGCGGGAGGGCTCTACGAGCAGTACTTC
few	TRBV4-3	.	TRBJ2-7	CASSQVGRDYEQYF	TGCGCCAGCAGCCAAGTGGGGCGGGACTACGAGCAGTACTTC
.	TRBV7-9	.	TRBJ2-7	CASTLSGTHEQYF	TGTGCCAGCACCCTCTCCGGGACCCACGAGCAGTACTTC
few	TRBV6-2/TRBV6-3	TRBD2	TRBJ2-3	CASSYTSGDTQYF	TGTGCCAGCAGTTACACTAGCGGAGATACGCAGTATTTT
.	TRBV6-5	TRBD1	TRBJ1-5	CASSPLPRDRNSNQPQHF	TGTGCCAGCAGTCCTCTGCCTCGGGACAGAAATAGCAATCAGCCCCAGCATTTT
few	TRBV4-1	TRBD1	TRBJ1-1	CASSHGTGKAFF	TGCGCCAGCAGCCACGGGACAGGGAAAGCTTTCTTT
.	TRBV5-6	.	TRBJ2-7	CASSGGPSYEHFF	TGTGCCAGCAGCGGGGGTCCGTCATACGAGCATTTCTTC
many	TRBV2	.	TRBJ1-5	CASSEDGNQPQHF	TGTGCCAGCAGTGAGGACGGCAATCAGCCCCAGCATTTT
.	TRBV10-2	.	TRBJ2-7	CASRDTGSEQYF	TGCGCCAGCAGAGACACAGGGAGCGAGCAGTACTTC
.	TRBV6-2/TRBV6-3	TRBD2	TRBJ2-3	CASSYSNLAGHPDSLYF	TGTGCCAGCAGTTACTCGAATCTAGCGGGTCACCCAGATTCGCTGTATTTT
.	TRBV20-1	TRBD2	TRBJ2-5	CIAKAGGGALYF	TGCATTGCTAAAGCGGGAGGAGGCGCCCTGTACTTC
few	TRBV4-1	.	TRBJ1-5	CASSQDAGLGSNQPQHF	TGCGCCAGCAGCCAAGACGCCGGGTTAGGTAGCAATCAGCCCCAGCATTTT
.	TRBV6-2/TRBV6-3	.	TRBJ2-3	CASSEPYLGPDTQYF	TGTGCCAGCAGTGAACCGTACTTGGGACCAGATACGCAGTATTTT
.	TRBV13	.	TRBJ2-3	CASGSNTEDTQYF	TGTGCCAGCGGCTCCAACACGGAAGATACGCAGTATTTT
many	TRBV7-9	.	TRBJ2-7	CASSLVAGESYEQYF	TGTGCCAGCAGCCTCGTGGCAGGGGAGTCCTACGAGCAGTACTTC
.	TRBV4-3	TRBD2	TRBJ2-1	CASSQDLWLAGSYNEQFF	TGCGCCAGCAGCCAAGATCTTTGGCTAGCGGGCTCCTACAATGAGCAGTTCTTC